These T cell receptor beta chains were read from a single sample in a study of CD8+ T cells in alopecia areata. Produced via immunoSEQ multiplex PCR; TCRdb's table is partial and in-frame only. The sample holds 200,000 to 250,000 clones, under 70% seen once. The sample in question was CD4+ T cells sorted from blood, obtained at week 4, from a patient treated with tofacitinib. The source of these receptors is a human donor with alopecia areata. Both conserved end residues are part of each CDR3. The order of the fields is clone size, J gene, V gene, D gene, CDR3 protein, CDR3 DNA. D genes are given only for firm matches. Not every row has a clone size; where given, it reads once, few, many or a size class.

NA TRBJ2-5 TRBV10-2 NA CASSAQTGIAETQYF TGCGCCAGCAGTGCGCAAACAGGGATTGCAGAGACCCAGTACTTC
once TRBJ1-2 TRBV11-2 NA CASSLEAASATF TGTGCCAGCAGCTTAGAGGCCGCCTCAGCCACCTTC
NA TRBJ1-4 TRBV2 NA CASRGLRNEKLFF TGTGCCAGCAGGGGACTGCGCAATGAAAAACTGTTTTTT
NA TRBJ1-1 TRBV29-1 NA CSVWEGNTEAFF TGCAGCGTTTGGGAGGGGAACACTGAAGCTTTCTTT
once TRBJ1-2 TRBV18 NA CASSPRTREGYGYTF TGTGCCAGCTCACCAAGGACTCGGGAGGGCTATGGCTACACCTTC
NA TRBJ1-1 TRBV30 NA CAGTRETEAFF TGTGCCGGTACCCGGGAGACTGAAGCTTTCTTT
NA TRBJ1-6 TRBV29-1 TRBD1 CSVRDRAETSPLHF TGCAGCGTCAGGGACAGGGCTGAGACTTCACCCCTCCACTTT
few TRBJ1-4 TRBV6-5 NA CASSQVTGHKLFF TGTGCCAGCAGTCAAGTCACAGGGCACAAACTGTTTTTT
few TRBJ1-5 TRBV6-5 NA CASSYMGNQPQHF TGTGCCAGCAGTTACATGGGAAATCAGCCCCAGCATTTT
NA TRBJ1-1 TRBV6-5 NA CASSSAAGVNTEAFF TGTGCCAGCAGTTCGGCGGCGGGGGTGAACACTGAAGCTTTCTTT
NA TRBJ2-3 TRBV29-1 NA CSVDWNLLFSTDTQYF TGCAGCGTTGATTGGAATCTTCTTTTTAGCACAGATACGCAGTATTTT
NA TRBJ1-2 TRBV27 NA CASSLSGVVATYGYTF TGTGCCAGCAGTTTATCGGGGGTTGTGGCTACCTATGGCTACACCTTC
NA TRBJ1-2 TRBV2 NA CASRDRGGYGYTF TGTGCCAGCAGGGACCGGGGAGGGTATGGCTACACCTTC
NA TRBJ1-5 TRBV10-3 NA CAIRGESNQPQHF TGTGCCATCCGGGGGGAGAGCAATCAGCCCCAGCATTTT
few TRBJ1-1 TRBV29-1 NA CSVDWGVNTEAFF TGCAGCGTTGACTGGGGCGTGAACACTGAAGCTTTCTTT
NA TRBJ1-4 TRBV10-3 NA CAISADSRTLFF TGTGCCATCAGTGCGGACTCCCGAACTCTGTTTTTT
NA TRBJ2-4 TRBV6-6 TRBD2 CASLPGGIAKNIQYF TGTGCCAGCCTTCCCGGGGGGATAGCCAAAAACATTCAGTACTTC
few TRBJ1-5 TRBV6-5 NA CASRVNGRENQPQHF TGTGCCAGCAGAGTCAACGGGAGGGAAAATCAGCCCCAGCATTTT
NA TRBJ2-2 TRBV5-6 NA CASSLRGDETTGELFF TGTGCCAGCAGCTTGCGGGGAGATGAGACCACCGGGGAGCTGTTTTTT
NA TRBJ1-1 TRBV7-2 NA CASSLARYTEAFF TGTGCCAGCAGCTTAGCGCGATACACTGAAGCTTTCTTT
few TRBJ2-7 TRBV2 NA CASSVFEQYF TGTGCCAGCAGTGTTTTCGAGCAGTACTTC
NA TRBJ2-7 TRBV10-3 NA CAISESEARGYEQYF TGTGCCATCAGTGAGTCGGAAGCGCGCGGCTACGAGCAGTACTTC
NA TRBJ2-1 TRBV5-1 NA CASSTRDPSGNEQFF TGCGCCAGCAGCACGAGGGACCCCAGCGGCAATGAGCAGTTCTTC
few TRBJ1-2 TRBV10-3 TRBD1 CAISGTGYGYTF TGTGCCATCAGTGGGACAGGGTATGGCTACACCTTC
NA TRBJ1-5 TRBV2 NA CASDASWRNQPQHF TGTGCCAGTGACGCTTCCTGGCGCAATCAGCCCCAGCATTTT
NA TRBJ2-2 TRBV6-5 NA CASSYSAANTGELFF TGTGCCAGCAGTTACTCGGCGGCGAACACCGGGGAGCTGTTTTTT
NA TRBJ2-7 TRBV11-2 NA CASSFLTGYEQYF TGTGCCAGCAGCTTCCTGACAGGTTACGAGCAGTACTTC
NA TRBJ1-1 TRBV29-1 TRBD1 CSVEDRGAAEAFF TGCAGCGTGGAGGACAGGGGGGCGGCTGAAGCTTTCTTT
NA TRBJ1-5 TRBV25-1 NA CASSAPLGGPQHF TGTGCCAGCAGTGCTCCTCTCGGGGGGCCCCAGCATTTT
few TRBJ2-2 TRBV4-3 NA CASSQESTETGELFF TGCGCCAGCAGCCAAGAATCAACAGAGACCGGGGAGCTGTTTTTT
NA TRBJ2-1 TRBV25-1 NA CASSARLGPYNEQFF TGTGCCAGCAGTGCCCGACTGGGCCCCTACAATGAGCAGTTCTTC
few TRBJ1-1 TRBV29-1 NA CSVDRTSNTEAFF TGCAGCGTTGATAGGACTTCAAACACTGAAGCTTTCTTT
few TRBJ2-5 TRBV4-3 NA CASSQDLSAETQYF TGCGCCAGCAGCCAAGATCTTAGCGCGGAGACCCAGTACTTC
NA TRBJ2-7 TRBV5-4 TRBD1 CASSPRDRVHYEQYF TGTGCCAGCAGCCCTAGGGACAGGGTCCACTACGAGCAGTACTTC
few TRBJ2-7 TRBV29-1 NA CSVRGQSSIREYF TGCAGCGTTCGGGGCCAGTCTTCAATTAGGGAGTACTTC
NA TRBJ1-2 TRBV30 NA CAWSGGGQGYGYTF TGTGCCTGGAGTGGCGGGGGGCAAGGCTATGGCTACACCTTC
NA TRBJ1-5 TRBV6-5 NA CASSFLPNQPQHF TGTGCCAGCAGTTTTCTCCCTAATCAGCCCCAGCATTTT
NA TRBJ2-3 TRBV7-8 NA CASSLALGTDTQYF TGTGCCAGCAGCTTAGCGCTCGGCACAGATACGCAGTATTTT
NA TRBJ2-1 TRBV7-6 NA CASSLETYNEQFF TGTGCCAGCAGCCTCGAAACCTACAATGAGCAGTTCTTC
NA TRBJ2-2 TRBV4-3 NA CASSHSTLTGELFF TGCGCCAGCAGCCACTCGACCCTCACCGGGGAGCTGTTTTTT
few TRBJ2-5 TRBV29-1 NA CSAARGTLEETQYF TGCAGCGCTGCCCGAGGGACGCTAGAAGAGACCCAGTACTTC
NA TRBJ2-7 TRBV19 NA CASSRQGWGLEQYF TGTGCCAGTAGTCGCCAGGGCTGGGGTCTCGAGCAGTACTTC
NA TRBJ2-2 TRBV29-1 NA CSVRQGGTGELFF TGCAGCGTTCGACAGGGAGGGACCGGGGAGCTGTTTTTT
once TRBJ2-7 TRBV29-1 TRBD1 CSLTPGGWSEQYF TGCAGCTTAACACCAGGGGGCTGGTCCGAGCAGTACTTC
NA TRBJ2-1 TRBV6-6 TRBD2 CACSLAGGNEQFF TGTGCCTGCTCACTAGCGGGGGGGAATGAGCAGTTCTTC
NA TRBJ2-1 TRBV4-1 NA CASSHEDRPHNEQFF TGCGCCAGCAGCCATGAGGACAGACCCCACAATGAGCAGTTCTTC